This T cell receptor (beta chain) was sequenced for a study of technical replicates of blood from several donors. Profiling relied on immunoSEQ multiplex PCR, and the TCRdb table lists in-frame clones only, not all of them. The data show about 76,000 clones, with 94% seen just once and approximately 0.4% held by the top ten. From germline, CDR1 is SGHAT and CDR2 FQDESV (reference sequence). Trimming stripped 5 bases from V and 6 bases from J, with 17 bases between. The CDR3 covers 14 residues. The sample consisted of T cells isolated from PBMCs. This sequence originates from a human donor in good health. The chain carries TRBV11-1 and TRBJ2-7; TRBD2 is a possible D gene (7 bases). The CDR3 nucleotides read TGTGCCAGCAGCCTGACCGGAGGGGGGGTCGAGCAGTACTTC. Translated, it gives CASSLTGGGVEQYF.